The 31 T cell receptor beta chains in this list originate from one sample, sequenced in a study of T cells after posttransplantation cyclophosphamide. TCRdb's copy holds only in-frame clones and misses some; the assay was immunoSEQ multiplex PCR. The repertoire holds roughly 19,000 clones, with approximately 92% as singletons. Sampled 1 year posttransplant, controls received myeloablative marrow transplants, methotrexate and a calcineurin inhibitor. Here the sequenced sample was PBMCs, taken about 350 days after allogeneic stem cell transplant with calcineurin inhibitor and methotrexate. Receptor source: a female patient younger than 45 who received an allogeneic stem cell transplant from an unrelated donor, was CMV-positive, and had acute and chronic GVHD. Some T cells could come from the graft donor.

There are a few counts of this clone. The chain joins TRBV7-2 to TRBJ1-1; 9 nucleotides agree with TRBD1. The ends lost 3 bases at V and 5 bases at J; junction bases unmatched: 4. CDR1 and CDR2 (germline): SGHTA, FQGNSA. The CDR3 has 14 residues. The CDR3 reads CASSFRTGETEAFF. DNA for the CDR3: TGTGCCAGCAGCTTCAGGACAGGGGAGACTGAAGCTTTCTTT. The full variable domain, rest sourced from reference TRBV7-2 and TRBJ1-1, is GAGVSQSPSNKVTEKGKDVELRCDPISGHTALYWYRQSLGQGLEFLIYFQGNSAPDKSGLPSDRFSAERTGGSVSTLTIQRTQQEDSAVYLCASSFRTGETEAFFGQGTRLTVV.

V gene TRBV30 combines with J gene TRBJ1-3; 10 nucleotides match TRBD1. Trimming removed 2 bases from V and 3 bases from J; junction bases left unmatched: 4. This CDR3 has 15 residues. In germline, CDR1 is GTSNPN, CDR2 SVGIG (reference sequence). The CDR3 region is CAWSRQGALGNTIYF. The CDR3 nucleotides read TGTGCCTGGAGTCGACAGGGGGCGCTTGGAAACACCATATATTTT.

V and J are TRBV27 and TRBJ1-2; 8 bases are a match to TRBD1. Germline values: CDR1 MNHEY, CDR2 SMNVEV (reference sequence). The V gene end was trimmed by 5 bases and the J gene end by 5 bases; junction bases not matched to a gene: 7. The CDR3 covers 14 residues. The CDR3, as DNA: TGTGCCAGCAGTCCGGAGGACAGGGCATATGGCTACACCTTC. It encodes CASSPEDRAYGYTF.

V and J are TRBV7-2 and TRBJ2-5, with 9 bases identical to TRBD2. V was pared by 5 bases and J by 5 bases, with 9 bases of the junction left unmatched. Germline CDR1 is SGHTA and CDR2 is FQGNSA. This CDR3 comprises 15 residues. The CDR3: CASSPRAGGGETQYF. The CDR3 coding sequence is TGTGCCAGCAGCCCAAGAGCGGGAGGAGGGGAGACCCAGTACTTC. Looking up the rest from reference TRBV7-2 and TRBJ2-5 gives the full variable domain: GAGVSQSPSNKVTEKGKDVELRCDPISGHTALYWYRQSLGQGLEFLIYFQGNSAPDKSGLPSDRFSAERTGGSVSTLTIQRTQQEDSAVYLCASSPRAGGGETQYFGPGTRLLVL.

The V gene is TRBV9, the J gene TRBJ2-1; 8 bases line up with TRBD2. V shed 0 bases and J 9 bases; nucleotides not matched to a gene: 17. Per germline, CDR1 SGDLS and CDR2 YYNGEE. This CDR3 comprises 18 residues. This CDR3 reads CASSVGPAVAGPPGEQFF. The CDR3 region has the DNA TGTGCCAGCAGCGTAGGACCGGCGGTAGCGGGACCCCCAGGTGAGCAGTTCTTC.

The rearrangement joins TRBV2 to TRBJ2-1, with 9 bases identical to TRBD2. With 8 bases clipped from V and 4 bases from J, the junction kept 3 bases outside the gene matches. CDR1 is SNHLY and CDR2 is FYNNEI in the germline V gene. The CDR3 is 13 residues long. The CDR3 spells CASSLAGYNEQFF. The CDR3, as DNA: TGTGCCAGCTCTCTAGCGGGATACAATGAGCAGTTCTTC.

This clone was observed a single time. This chain links TRBV19 with TRBJ1-6, with D possibly being TRBD1 (5 bases). Germline V gene sequence: CDR1 LNHDA, CDR2 SQIVND (reference sequence). The CDR3 is made up of 14 amino acids. V shed 6 bases and J shed 8 bases, with 14 bases lying between them. CDR3 protein: CASRGGRRHSPLHF. CDR3 nucleotide sequence: TGTGCCAGTAGGGGGGGAAGAAGGCATTCACCCCTCCACTTT.

The chain's CDR3 is CASKDVGGEETQYF. In nucleotides, the CDR3 is TGCGCCAGCAAGGATGTCGGGGGTGAAGAGACCCAGTACTTC. The chain recombines TRBV5-1 with TRBJ2-5; a possible D gene is TRBD2 (6 bases). Between the trimmed V and J ends, which lost 6 bases and 3 bases, there was a span of 15 bases. CDR1 SGHRS and CDR2 YFSETQ come from the germline V gene. CDR3 length: 14 residues.

The chain links TRBV5-1 to TRBJ1-2; D may be TRBD1 (5 bases). V was trimmed by 0 bases and J by 8 bases, leaving 17 bases between them. CDR1 SGHRS and CDR2 YFSETQ come from the germline V gene. The CDR3 has 15 residues. The CDR3 region is CASSLGGTDVGGYTF. The CDR3 bases are TGCGCCAGCAGCTTGGGCGGGACCGACGTAGGAGGCTACACCTTC. The entire variable domain, with the rest obtained from reference TRBV5-1 and TRBJ1-2, is as follows: KAGVTQTPRYLIKTRGQQVTLSCSPISGHRSVSWYQQTPGQGLQFLFEYFSETQRNKGNFPGRFSGRQFSNSRSEMNVSTLELGDSALYLCASSLGGTDVGGYTFGSGTRLTVV.

The V gene is TRBV7-2, the J gene TRBJ1-2; TRBD1 agrees at 8 bases. V dropped 0 bases and J dropped 4; count of bases not matched to a gene: 7. Germline CDR1 is SGHTA and CDR2 is FQGNSA. The CDR3 is 16 amino acids. CDR3 bases: TGTGCCAGCAGCTTAGCCCAGGGGGCGCAGATCTATGGCTACACCTTC. Translating gives CASSLAQGAQIYGYTF.

This clone was detected only once. The chain recombines TRBV7-9 with TRBJ2-2, with D possibly TRBD2 on 7 matching bases. CDR1 SEHNR and CDR2 FQNEAQ come from the germline V gene (reference sequence). CDR3 length: 18 amino acids. V lost 6 bases and J lost 0, with 20 bases in between. The DNA of the CDR3 is TGTGCCAGCAGGAGGGGGGGCGGTATACCCCCGAACACCGGGGAGCTGTTTTTT. This codes for CASRRGGGIPPNTGELFF.

The chain recombines TRBV19 with TRBJ2-1; 14 bases align to TRBD2. This CDR3 is 17 amino acids long. V dropped 5 bases and J dropped 2; count of bases not matched to a gene: 5. Germline V lookup: CDR1 LNHDA, CDR2 SQIVND (reference sequence). CDR3 in DNA: TGTGCCAGTAGTCCTCGACTAGCGGGAGGGCCCTACAATGAGCAGTTCTTC. Translated, it gives CASSPRLAGGPYNEQFF.

The DNA for the CDR3 is TGTGCCAGCAGTGGAGTAGCGGCAAACACCGGGGAGCTGTTTTTT. It specifies CASSGVAANTGELFF. J is TRBJ2-2 and V is TRBV2; weak D call: TRBD2 (6 bases). This CDR3 comprises 15 residues. Germline CDR1 and CDR2: SNHLY and FYNNEI. The germline V and J ends were trimmed by 4 bases and 2 bases, with 11 bases remaining between them.

The V gene is TRBV27, the J gene TRBJ1-1; 8 positions agree with TRBD1. V trimming: 6 bases; J trimming: 1 base; junction bases outside the gene matches: 7. Germline lookup yields CDR1 MNHEY and CDR2 SMNVEV (reference sequence). This CDR3 is built from 15 residues. The DNA of the CDR3 is TGTGCCAGCAGGAAAACTCAGGGGGCGAACACTGAAGCTTTCTTT. Its translation: CASRKTQGANTEAFF.

The rearrangement joins TRBV10-2 to TRBJ1-6; the match to TRBD1 covers 8 bases. V shed 2 bases and J 9 bases; nucleotides not matched to a gene: 3. Germline assignment: CDR1 WSHSY and CDR2 SAAADI. This CDR3 is built from 14 residues. The CDR3 DNA follows: TGCGCCAGCAGTGAGCCCGACAGGGGTTCACCCCTCCACTTT. Protein: CASSEPDRGSPLHF.

This chain uses TRBV7-3 with TRBJ2-7; 11 positions agree with TRBD2. The CDR3 is made up of 15 amino acids. With 4 bases clipped from V and 2 bases from J, the junction kept 4 bases outside the gene matches. Germline V lookup: CDR1 SGHTA, CDR2 FQGTGA. CDR3 in amino acids: CASSSLAGAAYEQYF. The CDR3 coding sequence is TGTGCCAGCAGCTCACTAGCGGGAGCAGCCTACGAGCAGTACTTC.

This clone was seen a single time. This sequence joins TRBV18 and TRBJ1-1; possible D gene TRBD1, 5 bases. The ends were cut back, 3 bases at V and 3 bases at J, with 11 bases in the middle. This CDR3 comprises 14 residues. CDR1 and CDR2 from the germline V gene are KGHSH and LQKENI. The chain's CDR3 is CASSPSGGDTEAFF. The CDR3 DNA reads as TGTGCCAGCTCACCCTCGGGGGGGGACACTGAAGCTTTCTTT. The whole variable domain, filled in from reference TRBV18 and TRBJ1-1, reads NAGVMQNPRHLVRRRGQEARLRCSPMKGHSHVYWYRQLPEEGLKFMVYLQKENIIDESGMPKERFSAEFPKEGPSILRIQQVVRGDSAAYFCASSPSGGDTEAFFGQGTRLTVV.

J is TRBJ2-1 and V is TRBV4-3; 14 nucleotides match TRBD2. Germline assignment: CDR1 LGHNA and CDR2 YSLEER. The ends lost 0 bases at V and 8 bases at J; junction bases unmatched: 3. This CDR3 spans 16 amino acids. Written as DNA, the CDR3 is TGCGCCAGCAGCCAAGAAGGGACTAGCGGGAGCGATGAGCAGTTCTTC. Its protein product is CASSQEGTSGSDEQFF.

The chain links TRBV5-6 to TRBJ2-7; unclear D gene. CDR1 and CDR2 (germline): SGHDT, YYEEEE. This CDR3 has 16 amino acids. V was trimmed by 4 bases and J by 2 bases, leaving 19 bases between them. CDR3 loop: CASSTSGVRFPYEQYV. The CDR3 DNA reads TGTGCCAGCAGCACAAGTGGTGTCAGGTTTCCCTACGAGCAGTACGTC.

The CDR3 DNA follows: TGTGCCAGTAGTTCGACAGGGGCTAATGAAAAACTGTTTTTT. Protein: CASSSTGANEKLFF. J is TRBJ1-4 and V is TRBV19, with 8 bases lining up with TRBD1. This CDR3 region has 14 residues. V lost 5 bases to trimming and J lost 3 bases; unmatched junction nucleotides: 2. CDR1 LNHDA and CDR2 SQIVND come from the germline V gene (reference sequence).

This chain joins TRBV6-1 and TRBJ1-5; D is ambiguous. Germline V gives CDR1 MNHNS, CDR2 SASEGT. Trimming shortened V by 8 bases and J by 0 bases, and 8 bases separated the two germline ends. The CDR3 extends over 13 amino acids. Here the CDR3 reads CASGSSSNQPQHF. CDR3 in DNA: TGTGCCAGCGGGAGCAGTAGCAATCAGCCCCAGCATTTT.

This clone turned up a few times. V gene TRBV7-9 combines with J gene TRBJ2-1, with no clear D. Germline CDR1 and CDR2: SEHNR and FQNEAQ (reference sequence). This CDR3 is 12 amino acids long. Trimming pared 4 bases from V and 2 bases from J, leaving 3 bases between. The CDR3 sequence is CASSSAYNEQFF. DNA of the CDR3: TGTGCCAGCAGCTCAGCCTACAATGAGCAGTTCTTC.

This rearrangement joins TRBV5-6 to TRBJ1-5; D is unclear. Trimming removed 4 bases from V and 4 bases from J, with 15 bases in between. Germline CDR1 reads SGHDT; CDR2 reads YYEEEE. There are 15 residues in the CDR3. CDR3 amino acids: CASSRTGNPNQPQHF. Here the CDR3 DNA reads TGTGCCAGCAGCCGGACGGGAAATCCTAATCAGCCCCAGCATTTT.

The chain uses TRBV10-1 and TRBJ2-6; a weak D match, TRBD1 (6 bases). V shed 6 bases and J shed 2 bases, with 14 bases lying between them. Germline V gene lookup returns CDR1 WNHNN and CDR2 SYGVQD (reference sequence). CDR3 size: 16 residues. The chain's CDR3 is CASSATGSTGANVLTF. CDR3 nucleotide sequence: TGCGCCAGCAGCGCAACAGGGTCTACTGGGGCCAACGTCCTGACTTTC.

The chain recombines TRBV7-2 with TRBJ2-3, with 8 bases that match TRBD2. Germline V gene data show CDR1 as SGHTA and CDR2 as FQGNSA. This CDR3 has 17 amino acids. The V gene end was trimmed by 1 base and the J gene end by 3 bases; junction bases not matched to a gene: 9. The CDR3: CASSLVAGGGGTDTQYF. CDR3 DNA: TGTGCCAGCAGCTTAGTGGCCGGGGGGGGTGGGACAGATACGCAGTATTTT.

The gene calls are TRBV5-1 and TRBJ1-1; 9 nucleotides agree with TRBD1. Germline V CDR1 and CDR2: SGHRS, YFSETQ. The trim removed 4 bases at V and 4 bases at J, leaving 8 bases unmatched. The CDR3 is 15 amino acids. The CDR3 protein is CASSPDRGRGTEAFF. The CDR3 nucleotides are TGCGCCAGCAGCCCGGACAGGGGTCGGGGCACTGAAGCTTTCTTT. The full variable domain, with the rest looked up from reference TRBV5-1 and TRBJ1-1, is KAGVTQTPRYLIKTRGQQVTLSCSPISGHRSVSWYQQTPGQGLQFLFEYFSETQRNKGNFPGRFSGRQFSNSRSEMNVSTLELGDSALYLCASSPDRGRGTEAFFGQGTRLTVV.

A single count supports this clone. The V gene is TRBV11-2, the J gene TRBJ2-1; 7 nucleotides agree with TRBD2. V lost 1 base and J lost 3; bases outside the gene matches: 3. Germline values: CDR1 SGHAT, CDR2 FQNNGV. CDR3 length: 15 amino acids. For the CDR3, the DNA is TGTGCCAGCAGCTTAGGCGGGAGTGGCTACAATGAGCAGTTCTTC. This gives the protein CASSLGGSGYNEQFF.

This rearrangement joins TRBV5-1 to TRBJ2-3; TRBD2 matches at 13 bases. The CDR3 is made up of 17 amino acids. The V and J ends lost 1 base and 4 bases, in that order; junction bases with no gene match: 6. Per the germline V gene, CDR1 is SGHRS and CDR2 is YFSETQ. CDR3 in amino acids: CASSLLMTSGRPDTQYF. The CDR3 bases are TGCGCCAGCAGCTTGTTGATGACTAGCGGGAGGCCAGATACGCAGTATTTT. The variable domain in full, with the rest retrieved from reference TRBV5-1 and TRBJ2-3, is KAGVTQTPRYLIKTRGQQVTLSCSPISGHRSVSWYQQTPGQGLQFLFEYFSETQRNKGNFPGRFSGRQFSNSRSEMNVSTLELGDSALYLCASSLLMTSGRPDTQYFGPGTRLTVL.

The chain combines TRBV7-2 with TRBJ1-1, with 8 bases matching TRBD1. There are 14 residues in the CDR3. Trimming at V came to 5 bases and at J to 1 base, leaving 3 bases not matched to a gene. In germline, CDR1 is SGHTA, CDR2 FQGNSA. The CDR3 protein is CASSPQGGNTEAFF. CDR3 nucleotides: TGTGCCAGCAGCCCACAGGGGGGGAACACTGAAGCTTTCTTT. The variable domain in full, with the rest retrieved from reference TRBV7-2 and TRBJ1-1, is GAGVSQSPSNKVTEKGKDVELRCDPISGHTALYWYRQSLGQGLEFLIYFQGNSAPDKSGLPSDRFSAERTGGSVSTLTIQRTQQEDSAVYLCASSPQGGNTEAFFGQGTRLTVV.

The chain couples TRBV19 to TRBJ1-5, with 11 nucleotides matching TRBD1. V shed 5 bases and J 4 bases; nucleotides not matched to a gene: 4. Germline CDR1 and CDR2: LNHDA and SQIVND (reference sequence). This CDR3 has 15 residues. CDR3 nucleotides: TGTGCCAGTAGTCTAGGGACAGGGGGAAATCAGCCCCAGCATTTT. As protein: CASSLGTGGNQPQHF.

This chain uses TRBV5-1 with TRBJ2-3; 9 bases are shared with TRBD2. The CDR3 extends over 15 amino acids. The V and J ends lost 4 bases and 4 bases, in that order; junction bases with no gene match: 7. Germline CDR1 and CDR2: SGHRS and YFSETQ. DNA of the CDR3: TGCGCCAGCAGCACGATAGCGGGAGCGGCAGATACGCAGTATTTT. Translating gives CASSTIAGAADTQYF.